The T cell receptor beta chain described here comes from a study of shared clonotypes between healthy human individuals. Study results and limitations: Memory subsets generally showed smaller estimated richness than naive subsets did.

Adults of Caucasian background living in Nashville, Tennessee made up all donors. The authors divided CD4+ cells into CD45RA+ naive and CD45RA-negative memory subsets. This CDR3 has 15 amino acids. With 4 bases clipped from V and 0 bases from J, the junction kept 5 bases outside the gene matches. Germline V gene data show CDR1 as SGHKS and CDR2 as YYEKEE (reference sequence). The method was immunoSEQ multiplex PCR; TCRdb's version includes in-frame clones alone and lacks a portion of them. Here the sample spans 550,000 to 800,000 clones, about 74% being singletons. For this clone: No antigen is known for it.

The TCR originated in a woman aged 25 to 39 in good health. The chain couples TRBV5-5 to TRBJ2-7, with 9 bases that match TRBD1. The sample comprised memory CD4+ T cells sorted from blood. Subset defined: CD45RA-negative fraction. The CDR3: CASSRTGASSYEQYF. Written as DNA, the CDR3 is TGTGCCAGCAGCAGGACAGGGGCCAGCTCCTACGAGCAGTACTTC.